This entry features one T cell receptor (beta chain) sequence. Its antigen is undetermined. The data stem from a study of post-analysis software for immune sequencing data. On the study more broadly: In terms of disease course, relapsing-remitting, secondary progressive and progressive-relapsing multiple sclerosis were included.

Study-wide points: Controls had significantly higher normalized Chao1 diversity than multiple sclerosis patients. There were roughly 5 TRBV segments more frequent in patients than controls, and TRBV5-6, TRBV5-1 and TRBV20-1 were among them. Co-batched samples clustered tightly together by F measure.

CDR1 SGDLS and CDR2 YYNGEE come from the germline V gene. Trimming cost V 0 bases and J 1 base, with 27 bases left between them. There are 21 residues in the CDR3. Incorporated into the TCR beta cDNA libraries were unique molecular identifiers, which served to reduce PCR and sequencing biases. T cells numbering roughly 1 to 10 million yielded cDNA molecules that totaled around 500,000. TCRdb fed the PCR reads into MiXCR, producing one record per CDR3 protein. The sample gives 750,000 to 900,000 distinct CDR3 sequences, roughly 46% of which show up once; roughly 4.4% is in the top ten. The clonotype originates from a girl between 5 and 17 years old with multiple sclerosis. Sequencing input: blood. This chain joins TRBV9 and TRBJ2-3; no clear D. CDR3 in amino acids: CASSVGMVPRLANSRTDTQYF. The CDR3 DNA reads as TGTGCCAGCAGCGTAGGAATGGTCCCCCGACTTGCGAACTCGCGCACAGATACGCAGTATTTT. The full variable domain, with the rest looked up from reference TRBV9 and TRBJ2-3, is DSGVTQTPKHLITATGQRVTLRCSPRSGDLSVYWYQQSLDQGLQFLIQYYNGEERAKGNILERFSAQQFPDLHSELNLSSLELGDSALYFCASSVGMVPRLANSRTDTQYFGPGTRLTVL.